A single sample gave rise to the 11 T cell receptor beta chains below, sequenced in a study of blood T cell repertoires in COVID-19. Clones were sequenced by immunoSEQ multiplex PCR, and TCRdb holds only the in-frame ones, with some missing. The sample has 250,000 to 350,000 clones, 90% seen once. Sequenced: PBMCs or T cells enriched from blood (not recorded which). These receptors were obtained from a woman aged 18-29 years with acute COVID-19.

The chain combines TRBV6-6 with TRBJ2-1; 7 nucleotides agree with TRBD2. Germline values: CDR1 MNHNY, CDR2 SVGAGI (reference sequence). The CDR3 contains 15 residues. The V gene end was trimmed by 3 bases and the J gene end by 9 bases; junction bases not matched to a gene: 11. The CDR3 here is CASSYRLAGVGEQFF. The CDR3 nucleotides are TGTGCCAGCAGTTATCGTTTGGCGGGAGTAGGTGAGCAGTTCTTC.

CDR3 loop: CASSLNRADGNTIYF. The CDR3 bases are TGTGCCAGCAGTTTAAACAGGGCGGACGGAAACACCATATATTTT. V usage is TRBV6-5 and J usage is TRBJ1-3, with a possible D match to TRBD1 (6 bases). The CDR3 has 15 amino acids. Germline loops: CDR1 MNHEY, CDR2 SVGAGI. V lost 4 bases and J lost 4, with 14 bases in between.

The rearrangement uses TRBV30 and TRBJ2-3; TRBD1 matches 7 bases. The V segment lost 4 bases and the J segment 0 bases; nucleotides outside the gene matches: 4. Germline-derived CDR1 and CDR2 are GTSNPN and SVGIG (reference sequence). The CDR3 has 14 residues. The chain's CDR3 is CAWTRGQSTDTQYF. CDR3 bases: TGTGCCTGGACTAGGGGACAGAGCACAGATACGCAGTATTTT.

The chain is built from TRBV6-1 and TRBJ2-7; 12 bases match TRBD2. V lost 1 base, J lost 3 bases, and 4 bases stayed unmatched. CDR3 length equals 16 residues. The V gene's germline CDR1 is MNHNS and CDR2 SASEGT. CDR3 residues: CASSEGLAGGFYEQYF. The DNA for the CDR3 is TGTGCCAGCAGTGAAGGCCTAGCGGGAGGGTTCTACGAGCAGTACTTC.

The chain carries TRBV11-3 and TRBJ2-5; 8 positions agree with TRBD1. Looked up from germline, CDR1 is SGHNT and CDR2 is YENEEA. The V segment lost 0 bases and the J segment 4 bases; nucleotides outside the gene matches: 7. The CDR3 totals 16 residues. The chain's CDR3 is CASSLDHGQGGETQYF. The CDR3 region has the DNA TGTGCCAGCAGCTTAGATCACGGACAGGGCGGAGAGACCCAGTACTTC.

In DNA form, the CDR3 reads TGTGCCAGCAGGTTGACAGGGACGAATGAGCAGTTCTTC. It specifies CASRLTGTNEQFF. V and J are TRBV6-6 and TRBJ2-1, with 7 positions matching TRBD1. Losses at the gene ends were 6 bases for V and 7 bases for J; bases not matched to a gene: 6. Germline CDR1 reads MNHNY; CDR2 reads SVGAGI (reference sequence). This CDR3 region has 13 residues.

The J gene is TRBJ1-2, the V gene TRBV28, with 10 positions matching TRBD1. Per germline, CDR1 MDHEN and CDR2 SYDVKM. This CDR3 region has 15 residues. The V gene end was trimmed by 5 bases and the J gene end by 3 bases; junction bases not matched to a gene: 6. The CDR3 protein is CASSPGQGSYYGYTF. In nucleotides, the CDR3 is TGTGCCAGCAGTCCGGGACAGGGGAGTTACTATGGCTACACCTTC.

This clone was picked up a small number of times. The rearrangement uses TRBV28 and TRBJ1-1, with TRBD1 identical over 8 bases. V trimming: 4 bases; J trimming: 5 bases; junction bases outside the gene matches: 3. The CDR3 sequence is 13 residues long. The germline gives CDR1 MDHEN, CDR2 SYDVKM. DNA of the CDR3: TGTGCCAGCAGTTGGACAGGGCGGACTGAAGCTTTCTTT. It translates to CASSWTGRTEAFF.

The chain combines TRBV15 with TRBJ2-2, with TRBD2 matching over 7 bases. The CDR3 is 15 residues long. The junction had 7 bases not matched to a gene; V was cut back by 3 bases and J by 6 bases. Looked up from germline, CDR1 is LNHNV and CDR2 is YYDKDF (reference sequence). The CDR3 spells CATSSKLAKAGELFF. CDR3 nucleotides: TGTGCCACCAGCAGCAAACTAGCGAAGGCCGGGGAGCTGTTTTTT.

CDR3 coding DNA: TGTGCCAGCACACGGACACCTAACACTGAAGCTTTCTTT. It is translated as CASTRTPNTEAFF. The rearrangement uses TRBV27 and TRBJ1-1; the D gene is possibly TRBD1 (5 bases). Germline CDR1 reads MNHEY; CDR2 reads SMNVEV (reference sequence). Trimming cost V 7 bases and J 2 bases, with 11 bases left between them. This CDR3 is 13 amino acids long.

The J gene is TRBJ2-7, the V gene TRBV28, with 8 bases matching TRBD1. The CDR3 has 15 amino acids. Trimming cost V 5 bases and J 3 bases; bases outside gene matches: 9. Germline-derived CDR1 and CDR2 are MDHEN and SYDVKM. The CDR3 DNA reads TGTGCCAGCAGTCGACAGGGGACCTACTACTACGAGCAGTACTTC. Its protein product is CASSRQGTYYYEQYF.